A selection of T cell receptor beta chains follows, all from one sample in a study of blood T cell repertoires in COVID-19. Profiling relied on immunoSEQ multiplex PCR, and the TCRdb table lists in-frame clones only, not all of them. The table records about 140,000 clones, more than 75% of them present only once. The sequenced sample consisted of peripheral blood. The receptors originated from a man in his sixties with acute or convalescent COVID-19. The CDR3 runs from the conserved cysteine through the conserved F or W. D genes are given only for firm matches. Size tells how often a clone was seen (once, few, many) or the class of an expanded clone, and some rows leave it out.

J gene: TRBJ2-3; clone size: few; V gene: TRBV2; D gene: TRBD2; CDR3 protein: CASYRTSGSSTDTQYF; CDR3 DNA: TGTGCCAGCTACCGGACTAGCGGGAGTAGCACAGATACGCAGTATTTT
J gene: TRBJ1-1; clone size: .; V gene: TRBV6-5; D gene: TRBD1; CDR3 protein: CASTLGQGATEAFF; CDR3 DNA: TGTGCCAGCACCCTCGGACAGGGGGCAACTGAAGCTTTCTTT
J gene: TRBJ2-2; clone size: .; V gene: TRBV18; D gene: TRBD2; CDR3 protein: CASSLRLAGADGELFF; CDR3 DNA: TGTGCCAGCTCACTCCGACTAGCGGGAGCCGACGGGGAGCTGTTTTTT
J gene: TRBJ2-1; clone size: few; V gene: TRBV28; D gene: TRBD2; CDR3 protein: CASTSLAGGGDEQFF; CDR3 DNA: TGTGCCAGCACCTCCCTAGCGGGGGGGGGCGATGAGCAGTTCTTC
J gene: TRBJ2-6; clone size: .; V gene: TRBV19; D gene: TRBD1; CDR3 protein: CASRLTGAGYPSGANVLTF; CDR3 DNA: TGTGCCAGTAGGCTAACAGGGGCCGGCTACCCCTCTGGGGCCAACGTCCTGACTTTC
J gene: TRBJ2-3; clone size: few; V gene: TRBV20-1; D gene: .; CDR3 protein: CSAPLGDTQYF; CDR3 DNA: TGCAGTGCTCCCCTCGGGGATACGCAGTATTTT
J gene: TRBJ2-7; clone size: once; V gene: TRBV11-3; D gene: .; CDR3 protein: CASSRDYEQYF; CDR3 DNA: TGTGCCAGCAGCCGGGACTACGAGCAGTACTTC
J gene: TRBJ1-4; clone size: .; V gene: TRBV18; D gene: .; CDR3 protein: CASSPRDSFGEKLFF; CDR3 DNA: TGTGCCAGCTCACCGAGAGACAGTTTTGGGGAAAAACTGTTTTTT
J gene: TRBJ2-1; clone size: .; V gene: TRBV3-1/TRBV3-2; D gene: .; CDR3 protein: CASSQDGGNTYNEQFF; CDR3 DNA: TGTGCCAGCAGCCAAGACGGCGGGAACACCTACAATGAGCAGTTCTTC
J gene: TRBJ1-3; clone size: .; V gene: TRBV6-6; D gene: .; CDR3 protein: CASSPDATRGNTIYF; CDR3 DNA: TGTGCCAGCAGCCCCGACGCGACTAGGGGAAACACCATATATTTT
J gene: TRBJ2-7; clone size: medium-sized; V gene: TRBV3-1/TRBV3-2; D gene: TRBD2; CDR3 protein: CASSQGPLAVSYEQYF; CDR3 DNA: TGTGCCAGCAGCCAAGGGCCACTAGCGGTCTCCTACGAGCAGTACTTC
J gene: TRBJ2-3; clone size: .; V gene: TRBV27; D gene: TRBD2; CDR3 protein: CASSSGTSGTDTQYF; CDR3 DNA: TGTGCCAGCAGTTCCGGGACTAGCGGCACAGATACGCAGTATTTT
J gene: TRBJ2-3; clone size: .; V gene: TRBV3-1/TRBV3-2; D gene: .; CDR3 protein: CASSQDSGSSDTQYF; CDR3 DNA: TGTGCCAGCAGCCAAGATTCCGGGTCATCAGATACGCAGTATTTT
J gene: TRBJ2-7; clone size: .; V gene: TRBV12-5; D gene: TRBD2; CDR3 protein: CASGLPRDYSYEQYF; CDR3 DNA: TGTGCTAGTGGTTTGCCCCGGGACTACTCCTACGAGCAGTACTTC
J gene: TRBJ1-1; clone size: .; V gene: TRBV5-1; D gene: TRBD1; CDR3 protein: CASSLQGNGLNTEAFF; CDR3 DNA: TGCGCCAGCAGCTTACAGGGGAATGGTTTGAACACTGAAGCTTTCTTT
J gene: TRBJ1-5; clone size: once; V gene: TRBV5-6; D gene: .; CDR3 protein: CASSLGRRTGQPQHF; CDR3 DNA: TGTGCCAGCAGCTTAGGGCGGCGGACGGGACAGCCCCAGCATTTT
J gene: TRBJ2-7; clone size: .; V gene: TRBV4-1; D gene: .; CDR3 protein: CASSRQGGYEQYF; CDR3 DNA: TGCGCCAGCAGCCGGCAGGGTGGCTACGAGCAGTACTTC
J gene: TRBJ2-6; clone size: few; V gene: TRBV19; D gene: .; CDR3 protein: CASSRSGANVLTF; CDR3 DNA: TGTGCCAGTAGCAGGTCTGGGGCCAACGTCCTGACTTTC
J gene: TRBJ1-1; clone size: .; V gene: TRBV5-1; D gene: .; CDR3 protein: CASRMVRTNTEAFF; CDR3 DNA: TGCGCCAGCAGAATGGTGAGAACCAACACTGAAGCTTTCTTT
J gene: TRBJ2-5; clone size: once; V gene: TRBV30; D gene: .; CDR3 protein: CAWSVLPGVRETQYF; CDR3 DNA: TGTGCCTGGAGTGTACTCCCGGGGGTGCGGGAGACCCAGTACTTC
J gene: TRBJ2-5; clone size: .; V gene: TRBV7-9; D gene: .; CDR3 protein: CASSLEGFLVETQYF; CDR3 DNA: TGTGCCAGCAGCTTAGAGGGGTTCTTGGTAGAGACCCAGTACTTC
J gene: TRBJ1-2; clone size: .; V gene: TRBV6-5; D gene: TRBD1; CDR3 protein: CASSYPPGQLNYGYTF; CDR3 DNA: TGTGCCAGCAGTTACCCTCCGGGACAGCTAAACTATGGCTACACCTTC
J gene: TRBJ1-1; clone size: .; V gene: TRBV20-1; D gene: .; CDR3 protein: CSARPGFRAFF; CDR3 DNA: TGCAGTGCTAGACCAGGGTTTCGGGCTTTCTTT
J gene: TRBJ1-4; clone size: .; V gene: TRBV27; D gene: .; CDR3 protein: CATKGGSQKLFF; CDR3 DNA: TGTGCCACCAAAGGGGGTTCCCAAAAACTGTTTTTT
J gene: TRBJ2-1; clone size: .; V gene: TRBV7-2; D gene: TRBD2; CDR3 protein: CASSLEGGRTPAEQFF; CDR3 DNA: TGTGCCAGCAGCTTAGAAGGCGGGAGGACTCCAGCGGAGCAGTTCTTC
J gene: TRBJ2-1; clone size: .; V gene: TRBV27; D gene: .; CDR3 protein: CASRSGIYNEQFF; CDR3 DNA: TGTGCCAGCAGGTCCGGGATCTACAATGAGCAGTTCTTC
J gene: TRBJ2-1; clone size: .; V gene: TRBV30; D gene: TRBD1; CDR3 protein: CAWSIGTGNEQFF; CDR3 DNA: TGTGCCTGGAGTATAGGGACAGGCAATGAGCAGTTCTTC
J gene: TRBJ2-6; clone size: once; V gene: TRBV27; D gene: TRBD1; CDR3 protein: CASSGGGTGSSGANVLTF; CDR3 DNA: TGTGCCAGCAGTGGGGGGGGGACAGGGAGCTCTGGGGCCAACGTCCTGACTTTC
J gene: TRBJ2-3; clone size: .; V gene: TRBV9; D gene: .; CDR3 protein: CASSYTTDTQYF; CDR3 DNA: TGTGCCAGCAGCTACACCACAGATACGCAGTATTTT
J gene: TRBJ2-1; clone size: .; V gene: TRBV3-1/TRBV3-2; D gene: .; CDR3 protein: CASSQVFDKNYNEQFF; CDR3 DNA: TGTGCCAGCAGCCAAGTCTTCGACAAAAACTACAATGAGCAGTTCTTC
J gene: TRBJ2-7; clone size: .; V gene: TRBV11-2; D gene: .; CDR3 protein: CASSFGGGEIYYEQYF; CDR3 DNA: TGTGCCAGCAGCTTCGGTGGAGGAGAGATTTACTACGAGCAGTACTTC
J gene: TRBJ2-7; clone size: .; V gene: TRBV6-5; D gene: TRBD1; CDR3 protein: CASSNRQGIYEQYF; CDR3 DNA: TGTGCCAGCAGCAATAGACAGGGGATCTACGAGCAGTACTTC
J gene: TRBJ1-2; clone size: .; V gene: TRBV28; D gene: .; CDR3 protein: CASSDPRGGNYGYTF; CDR3 DNA: TGTGCCAGCAGTGACCCACGTGGGGGGAACTATGGCTACACCTTC
J gene: TRBJ2-7; clone size: .; V gene: TRBV27; D gene: TRBD2; CDR3 protein: CASRGTSGRGYEQYF; CDR3 DNA: TGTGCCAGCAGGGGGACTAGCGGGAGAGGTTACGAGCAGTACTTC
J gene: TRBJ2-1; clone size: .; V gene: TRBV5-1; D gene: TRBD2; CDR3 protein: CASSGTSGRAINEQFF; CDR3 DNA: TGCGCCAGCAGCGGGACTAGCGGGAGGGCCATAAATGAGCAGTTCTTC
J gene: TRBJ2-3; clone size: .; V gene: TRBV29-1; D gene: .; CDR3 protein: CSVEPKGGDSTDTQYF; CDR3 DNA: TGCAGCGTTGAACCCAAGGGGGGGGACAGCACAGATACGCAGTATTTT
J gene: TRBJ2-1; clone size: .; V gene: TRBV11-2; D gene: TRBD2; CDR3 protein: CASSLRLAGGEQFF; CDR3 DNA: TGTGCCAGCAGCTTACGACTAGCGGGGGGGGAGCAGTTCTTC
J gene: TRBJ2-7; clone size: .; V gene: TRBV5-1; D gene: .; CDR3 protein: CASSPRTEGRTYF; CDR3 DNA: TGCGCCAGCAGCCCCAGAACGGAGGGGAGGACGTACTTC
J gene: TRBJ2-7; clone size: once; V gene: TRBV13; D gene: TRBD2; CDR3 protein: CASSLPGTSGPYEQYF; CDR3 DNA: TGTGCCAGCAGTTTGCCGGGGACTAGCGGACCCTACGAGCAGTACTTC
J gene: TRBJ2-4; clone size: .; V gene: TRBV7-9; D gene: .; CDR3 protein: CASSSSSAKNIQYF; CDR3 DNA: TGTGCCAGCAGCTCCTCTAGCGCCAAAAACATTCAGTACTTC
J gene: TRBJ2-4; clone size: once; V gene: TRBV7-9; D gene: .; CDR3 protein: CASSSAGLDIQYF; CDR3 DNA: TGTGCCAGCAGCTCCGCAGGGTTAGACATTCAGTACTTC
J gene: TRBJ1-2; clone size: few; V gene: TRBV21-1; D gene: .; CDR3 protein: CASSLRAQPPHGYTF; CDR3 DNA: TGTGCCAGCAGCCTGCGGGCACAGCCCCCCCATGGCTACACCTTC
J gene: TRBJ2-7; clone size: .; V gene: TRBV3-1/TRBV3-2; D gene: .; CDR3 protein: CASSLGLYASYEQYF; CDR3 DNA: TGTGCCAGCAGCCTCGGACTCTATGCGTCCTACGAGCAGTACTTC
J gene: TRBJ2-2; clone size: .; V gene: TRBV24-1; D gene: .; CDR3 protein: CATSVPGITGELFF; CDR3 DNA: TGTGCCACCAGTGTTCCAGGGATTACCGGGGAGCTGTTTTTT
J gene: TRBJ1-6; clone size: .; V gene: TRBV6-5; D gene: TRBD1; CDR3 protein: CASRDRDNSPLHF; CDR3 DNA: TGTGCCAGCCGGGACAGGGATAATTCACCCCTCCACTTT
J gene: TRBJ2-7; clone size: .; V gene: TRBV7-8; D gene: .; CDR3 protein: CASSSIQGPYEQYF; CDR3 DNA: TGTGCCAGCAGCTCCATACAGGGTCCCTACGAGCAGTACTTC